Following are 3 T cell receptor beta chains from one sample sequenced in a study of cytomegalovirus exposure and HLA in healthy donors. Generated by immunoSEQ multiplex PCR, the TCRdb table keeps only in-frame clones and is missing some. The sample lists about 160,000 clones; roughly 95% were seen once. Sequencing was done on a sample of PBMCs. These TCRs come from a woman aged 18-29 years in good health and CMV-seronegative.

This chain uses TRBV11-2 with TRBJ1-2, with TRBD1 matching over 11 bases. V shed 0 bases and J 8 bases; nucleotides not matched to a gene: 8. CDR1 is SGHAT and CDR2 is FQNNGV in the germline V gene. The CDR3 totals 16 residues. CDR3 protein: CASSLDQWTGGRGYTF. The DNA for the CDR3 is TGTGCCAGCAGCTTAGATCAGTGGACAGGGGGCCGGGGCTACACCTTC.

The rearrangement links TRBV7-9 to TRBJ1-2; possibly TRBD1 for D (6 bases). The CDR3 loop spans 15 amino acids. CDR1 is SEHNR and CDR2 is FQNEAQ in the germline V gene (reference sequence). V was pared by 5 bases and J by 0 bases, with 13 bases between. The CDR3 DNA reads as TGTGCCAGCAGCAGAGGACAGATGCCTAACTATGGCTACACCTTC. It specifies CASSRGQMPNYGYTF.

CDR3 protein: CASSPDGLNEQFF. The CDR3 coding sequence is TGTGCCAGCAGCCCAGACGGACTCAATGAGCAGTTCTTC. This rearrangement joins TRBV6-1 to TRBJ2-1; a weak D match, TRBD2 (5 bases). The CDR3 sequence is 13 residues long. Deletions cut 6 bases from V and 6 bases from J, with 12 bases between. In germline, CDR1 is MNHNS, CDR2 SASEGT.